The source of this T cell receptor beta chain is a study of T cell repertoires in cytomegalovirus infection. The overall study: It was the public TCR beta signatures that indicated both CMV infection and matching HLA type.

Findings and caveats of the study: Clonotypes of TCR beta that were HLA-C-restricted and CMV-specific dominated the ex vivo response. Public TCR beta family frequency separated CMV-and-HLA carriers, including in an independent cohort.

CDR3 length: 14 amino acids. J lost 11 bases, V lost 0 bases, and 5 bases had no gene match. Germline-derived CDR1 and CDR2 are MNHNS and SASEGT. Each CDR3 protein gets one entry after TCRdb re-called the reads with MiXCR. The repertoire holds about 310,000 distinct CDR3 sequences, with roughly a sixth as singletons. This clonotype has ten or more counts. Its cognate antigen is unknown. The origin of this receptor is a human donor in good health (CMV status not recorded). Some clones in this sample may be carry-over from other donors' samples. Specimen: PBMCs. V and J are TRBV6-1 and TRBJ1-5, with TRBD1 matching 9 bases. This CDR3 is CASSEALWTGAQHF. The CDR3 DNA reads TGTGCCAGCAGTGAAGCGCTCTGGACAGGGGCCCAGCATTTT.